This TCR beta chain derives from a study of Ad26.COV2.S vaccination and SARS-CoV-2 variants. Broader study findings: The authors reported substantial breadth in spike-specific CD8+ and CD4+ T cell responses after vaccination.

CDR1 is LGHNA, CDR2 YSLEER, per germline. This CDR3 is built from 17 residues. V gave up 0 bases and J gave up 1 base, with 13 bases separating them. Clones were sequenced by immunoSEQ multiplex PCR, and TCRdb holds only the in-frame ones, with some missing. The sample has 300,000 to 450,000 clones, approximately 85% seen once; the top ten hold 2.5% to 3.5%. Described treatment: about 20 received Ad26.COV2.S at low or high dose, single or two shots; 5 received placebo; per-sample allocation not given. The study sampled participants on day 63 after the first vaccine or placebo injection. For this clone: What it binds is unknown.

The chain employs TRBV4-3 and TRBJ2-1, with a possible D match to TRBD2 (6 bases). The clonotype originates from a person between 18 and 59 years old who received the Ad26.COV2.S COVID-19 vaccine or a placebo. This specimen was peripheral blood, taken in a trial of Ad26.COV2.S vaccine versus placebo. The CDR3 DNA follows: TGCGCCAGCAGCCAAGATCACCGACTAGGATCCTACAATGAGCAGTTCTTC. Translated, it gives CASSQDHRLGSYNEQFF.